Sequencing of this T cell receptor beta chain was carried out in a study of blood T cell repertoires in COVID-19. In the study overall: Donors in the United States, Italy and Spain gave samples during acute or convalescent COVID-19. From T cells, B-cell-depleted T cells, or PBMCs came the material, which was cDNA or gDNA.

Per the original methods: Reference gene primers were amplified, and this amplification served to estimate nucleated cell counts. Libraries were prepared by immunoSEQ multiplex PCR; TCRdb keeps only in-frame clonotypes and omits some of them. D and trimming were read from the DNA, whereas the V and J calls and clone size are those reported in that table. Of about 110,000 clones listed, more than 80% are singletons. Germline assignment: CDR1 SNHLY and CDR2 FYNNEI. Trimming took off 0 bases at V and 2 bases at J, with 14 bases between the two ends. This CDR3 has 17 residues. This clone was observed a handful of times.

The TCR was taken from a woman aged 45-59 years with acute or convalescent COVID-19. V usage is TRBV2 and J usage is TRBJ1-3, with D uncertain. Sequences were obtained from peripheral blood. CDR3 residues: CASSEALGVRTGNTIYF. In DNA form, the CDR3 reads TGTGCCAGCAGTGAAGCCTTGGGCGTGAGAACTGGAAACACCATATATTTT. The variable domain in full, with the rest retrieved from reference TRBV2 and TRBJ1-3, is EPEVTQTPSHQVTQMGQEVILRCVPISNHLYFYWYRQILGQKVEFLVSFYNNEISEKSEIFDDQFSVERPDGSNFTLKIRSTKLEDSAMYFCASSEALGVRTGNTIYFGEGSWLTVV.